One T cell receptor (beta chain) is described in this entry. The germline V gene has CDR1 LGHDT and CDR2 YNNKEL (reference sequence). The CDR3 covers 18 residues. J gave up 2 bases and V 3 bases, and 14 bases lay outside the gene matches. Cohorts were assigned according to the clinical history that participants reported. This entry is derived from a study of blood T cell repertoires in COVID-19. Generated by immunoSEQ multiplex PCR, the TCRdb table keeps only in-frame clones and is missing some. The sample has 150,000 to 200,000 clones; 65% to 85% are singletons. This receptor was taken from a woman in her sixties or seventies who had recovered from COVID-19. Sequencing was performed on PBMCs or T cells enriched from blood (not recorded which). The chain couples TRBV3-1 (or the pseudogene TRBV3-2) to TRBJ2-3; TRBD1 matches at 7 bases. The CDR3 loop reads CASSHLTGTEAPTDTQYF. The CDR3 DNA reads as TGTGCCAGCAGCCACTTGACCGGGACAGAGGCCCCCACAGATACGCAGTATTTT.